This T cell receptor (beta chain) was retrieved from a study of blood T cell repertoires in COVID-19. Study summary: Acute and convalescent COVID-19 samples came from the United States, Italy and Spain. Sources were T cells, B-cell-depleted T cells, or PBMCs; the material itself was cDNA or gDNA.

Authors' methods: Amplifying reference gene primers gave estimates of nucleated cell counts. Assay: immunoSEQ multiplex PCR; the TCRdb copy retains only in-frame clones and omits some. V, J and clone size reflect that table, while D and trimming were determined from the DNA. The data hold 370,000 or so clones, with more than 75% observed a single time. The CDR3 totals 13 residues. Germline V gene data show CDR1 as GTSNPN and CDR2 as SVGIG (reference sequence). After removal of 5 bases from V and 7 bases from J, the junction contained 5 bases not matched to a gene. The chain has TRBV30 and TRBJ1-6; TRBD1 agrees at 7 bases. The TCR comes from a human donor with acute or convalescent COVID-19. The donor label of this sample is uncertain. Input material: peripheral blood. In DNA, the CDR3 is TGTGCCTGGCAGACAGGGCTAAATTCACCCCTCCACTTT. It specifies CAWQTGLNSPLHF.